One sample yielded the 19 T cell receptor beta chains listed below, sequenced in a study of cytomegalovirus exposure and HLA in healthy donors. This PCR relied on a set of 60 Vbeta primers and 13 Jbeta primers. Sequencing was performed with immunoSEQ multiplex PCR; in TCRdb, only in-frame clones are kept and a portion is missing. The sample has 90,000 or so clones; about 79% are singletons. The material sequenced was PBMCs. The origin of the receptors is a man aged 50 to 60 in good health and CMV-seronegative.

The chain is built from TRBV4-1 and TRBJ1-3, with 10 bases aligning to TRBD1. The CDR3 contains 16 residues. V lost 0 bases and J lost 4; bases outside the gene matches: 3. The V gene's germline CDR1 is MGHRA and CDR2 YSYEKL. CDR3 loop: CASSQEGQGMGNTIYF. In DNA form, the CDR3 reads TGCGCCAGCAGCCAAGAGGGACAGGGGATGGGAAACACCATATATTTT.

The chain couples TRBV19 to TRBJ2-5; unclear D gene. V dropped 5 bases and J dropped 0 bases, with 7 bases sitting between them. Germline-derived CDR1 and CDR2 are LNHDA and SQIVND (reference sequence). The CDR3 runs 13 residues. CDR3 nucleotides: TGTGCCAGTAGTTCTACGTACCAAGAGACCCAGTACTTC. Amino acid sequence: CASSSTYQETQYF.

The chain recombines TRBV5-1 with TRBJ1-6; the match to TRBD1 covers 8 bases. This CDR3 is 16 amino acids long. Per the germline V gene, CDR1 is SGHRS and CDR2 is YFSETQ. With 2 bases clipped from V and 10 bases from J, the junction kept 11 bases outside the gene matches. The CDR3 reads CASSFTLGQDVSPLHF. CDR3 bases: TGCGCCAGCAGCTTTACGTTGGGACAGGACGTGTCACCCCTCCACTTT.

The J gene is TRBJ1-2, the V gene TRBV27; D remains unclear. Trimming pared 5 bases from V and 4 bases from J, leaving 11 bases between. The CDR3 sequence is 13 residues long. Germline CDR1 is MNHEY and CDR2 is SMNVEV (reference sequence). This CDR3 is CASSDDRGYGYTF. As DNA, the CDR3 is TGTGCCAGCAGTGATGACCGGGGCTATGGCTACACCTTC.

Turning to this clone: At one of its ends the junction is not consistent with the germline gene, which may arise from a read error. This chain links TRBV2 with TRBJ2-3; maybe TRBD1 (6 bases). The CDR3 totals 15 residues. Germline V CDR1 and CDR2: SNHLY, FYNNEI. CDR3 in amino acids: CTSSGQLTSTDTQYF. As DNA, the CDR3 is TGTACCAGCAGTGGACAGCTAACTAGCACAGATACGCAGTATTTT.

This clone occurred once. CDR3 in DNA: TGTGCCAGCAGCCAAGAATTCGCCGGGGAGCTGTTTTTT. Its translation: CASSQEFAGELFF. The chain couples TRBV4-2 to TRBJ2-2; D remains ambiguous. Per germline, CDR1 LGHNA and CDR2 YNFKEQ. The CDR3 runs to 13 residues. The V gene lost 0 bases and the J gene lost 6 bases, with 5 bases spanning the gap.

This clone qualifies as medium-sized (0.01 to 0.1%). The chain has TRBV29-1 and TRBJ1-3; D is perhaps TRBD1 (6 bases). This CDR3 spans 13 amino acids. The V gene lost 4 bases and the J gene lost 2 bases, with 9 bases spanning the gap. Germline-derived CDR1 and CDR2 are SQVTM and ANQGSEA. The CDR3: CSVGSGAGNTIYF. The CDR3 DNA is TGCAGCGTTGGGTCAGGGGCTGGAAACACCATATATTTT.

The chain links TRBV5-1 to TRBJ2-7, with 7 bases identical to TRBD2. V was pared by 4 bases and J by 3 bases, with 10 bases of the junction left unmatched. Germline V gene sequence: CDR1 SGHRS, CDR2 YFSETQ. The length of the CDR3 is 15 residues. This chain's CDR3 is CASSPPPGGDYEQYF. DNA for the CDR3: TGCGCCAGCAGCCCCCCCCCGGGGGGAGACTACGAGCAGTACTTC.

The chain carries TRBV27 and TRBJ2-6, with TRBD1 matching 7 bases. Per germline, CDR1 MNHEY and CDR2 SMNVEV (reference sequence). Germline trimming cut 5 bases from V and 1 base from J; bases unmatched to any gene: 8. The CDR3 covers 17 residues. The CDR3 spells CASSQRDSRSGANVLTF. The CDR3 coding sequence is TGTGCCAGCAGTCAAAGGGACAGCCGTTCTGGGGCCAACGTCCTGACTTTC. Complete variable domain (other parts from reference TRBV27 and TRBJ2-6): EAQVTQNPRYLITVTGKKLTVTCSQNMNHEYMSWYRQDPGLGLRQIYYSMNVEVTDKGDVPEGYKVSRKEKRNFPLILESPSPNQTSLYFCASSQRDSRSGANVLTFGAGSRLTVL.

The chain is built from TRBV28 and TRBJ2-3, with 8 bases identical to TRBD2. The trim removed 2 bases at V and 0 bases at J, leaving 10 bases unmatched. Per germline, CDR1 MDHEN and CDR2 SYDVKM. This CDR3 is 18 amino acids long. CDR3 DNA: TGTGCCAGCAGTTTACAGGCGGGAGGCTCCTCTAGCACAGATACGCAGTATTTT. Protein sequence: CASSLQAGGSSSTDTQYF.

This clone was seen more than once but under ten times. V gene TRBV5-5 combines with J gene TRBJ2-7; D uncertain. Germline CDR1 and CDR2: SGHKS and YYEKEE (reference sequence). Trimming pared 2 bases from V and 2 bases from J, leaving 11 bases between. This CDR3 has 14 residues. The CDR3 region has the DNA TGTGCCAGCAGCTTAAATAGTATCCCCTACGAGCAGTACTTC. As protein: CASSLNSIPYEQYF.

J is TRBJ2-3 and V is TRBV6-1; 9 nucleotides match TRBD2. There are 14 residues in the CDR3. Germline values: CDR1 MNHNS, CDR2 SASEGT. J lost 2 bases, V lost 10 bases, and 7 bases had no gene match. CDR3 DNA: TGTGCCACCCGACTAGCGGATATCACAGATACGCAGTATTTT. Translation gives CATRLADITDTQYF.

About this clone itself: One junction end does not reproduce the germline sequence, and a read error may be involved. The rearrangement links TRBV27 to TRBJ2-2; no reliable D call. The CDR3 sequence is 13 residues long. Germline-derived CDR1 and CDR2 are MNHEY and SMNVEV (reference sequence). CDR3 sequence: CANSLLSTGELFF. CDR3 nucleotides: TGTGCCAACAGTTTACTCTCCACCGGGGAGCTGTTTTTT.

J is TRBJ1-1 and V is TRBV7-3, with 9 bases identical to TRBD1. J lost 2 bases, V lost 3 bases, and 4 bases had no gene match. Germline-derived CDR1 and CDR2 are SGHTA and FQGTGA. The CDR3 spans 15 residues. CDR3 in DNA: TGTGCCAGCAGCTTGGCGGGACAGGGTAACACTGAAGCTTTCTTT. Translated, it gives CASSLAGQGNTEAFF.

This chain joins TRBV28 and TRBJ1-5; D remains ambiguous. Germline lookup yields CDR1 MDHEN and CDR2 SYDVKM. This CDR3 is 16 amino acids long. V gave up 6 bases and J gave up 3 bases, with 18 bases separating them. CDR3 protein: CASSSPRSGSNQPQHF. The CDR3, as DNA: TGTGCCAGCAGCAGCCCTCGTTCGGGGTCCAATCAGCCCCAGCATTTT.

This clone occurred a few times. The V call is TRBV27, the J call TRBJ1-1; possible D gene TRBD1, 5 bases. The germline V and J ends were trimmed by 1 base and 4 bases, with 10 bases remaining between them. The CDR3 has 14 residues. In germline, CDR1 is MNHEY, CDR2 SMNVEV (reference sequence). CDR3 sequence: CASSLWGGSTEAFF. CDR3 DNA sequence: TGTGCCAGCAGTTTATGGGGGGGAAGCACTGAAGCTTTCTTT.

The chain joins TRBV6-6 to TRBJ2-7, with 14 nucleotides matching TRBD2. V shed 4 bases, J shed 6 bases, and the junction held 5 bases outside the gene matches. The CDR3 spans 15 residues. The germline V gene has CDR1 MNHNY and CDR2 SVGAGI (reference sequence). The CDR3 here is CASSSGTSGRFEQYF. DNA of the CDR3: TGTGCCAGCAGTTCCGGGACTAGCGGGAGATTCGAGCAGTACTTC.

V and J are TRBV2 and TRBJ2-7; a possible D gene is TRBD2 (5 bases). The V gene lost 8 bases and the J gene lost 6 bases, with 17 bases spanning the gap. The CDR3 totals 13 residues. Germline assignment: CDR1 SNHLY and CDR2 FYNNEI. The CDR3 region is CASSWRQSGEQYF. The CDR3 nucleotides are TGTGCCAGCTCCTGGAGGCAGTCTGGCGAGCAGTACTTC.

This chain uses TRBV6-6 with TRBJ2-3; 14 bases align to TRBD2. V shed 10 bases and J 4 bases; nucleotides not matched to a gene: 4. Germline V gene lookup returns CDR1 MNHNY and CDR2 SVGAGI (reference sequence). The length of the CDR3 is 14 residues. The CDR3 DNA sequence: TGTGCCATCCGACTAGCGGGAGGGGCAGATACGCAGTATTTT. This sequence encodes CAIRLAGGADTQYF.